One T cell receptor (beta chain) is described in this entry. This specimen includes other DNA sequences encoding the same CDR3. Naive CD8 cells, CD45RO-negative and positively selected for CCR7, excluded terminally differentiated effector memory CD45RA+ cells. This record comes from a study of shared clonotypes between healthy human individuals. Only in-frame clones appear in the TCRdb table, and some are missing; sequencing was by immunoSEQ multiplex PCR. The sample consists of hundreds of thousands of clones, 85% to 95% of them appearing once. This CDR3 comprises 13 residues. The germline V and J ends were trimmed by 3 bases and 2 bases, with 8 bases remaining between them. Germline V gene data show CDR1 as MDHEN and CDR2 as SYDVKM.

Specimen: naive CD8+ T cells sorted from blood. The sequence came from a woman aged 25-40 years in good health. This sequence joins TRBV28 and TRBJ2-7; D gene ambiguous. The CDR3 nucleotides read TGTGCCAGCAGTTTCGGCGGTACCTACGAGCAGTACTTC. It codes for CASSFGGTYEQYF.